This passage covers 17 T cell receptor beta chains from one sample sequenced in a study of Graves' ophthalmopathy and Graves' hyperthyroidism. The authors amplified TCR beta CDR3 regions, and they did so from RNA transcripts for repertoire sequencing. The first round was an RT-PCR with HTBI primers, and the second round was a multiplex PCR. TCRdb processed the multiplex PCR reads anew with MiXCR; each CDR3 protein has one entry. The data contain under 200,000 distinct CDR3 sequences, about 40% of them seen just once; the ten biggest clones take up approximately 5.5%. The sample taken for sequencing was peripheral blood. All receptors derive from a woman aged 40 to 50 with Graves' ophthalmopathy.

This clonotype was observed many times. The genes are TRBV12-3 or TRBV12-4 and TRBJ2-5, with D unclear. The germline V and J ends were trimmed by 7 bases and 5 bases, with 17 bases remaining between them. This CDR3 spans 14 amino acids. The CDR3 DNA is TGTGCCAGCACCCCTTTAGGGATGCGGGAGACCCAGTACTTC. Its translation: CASTPLGMRETQYF.

CDR3 in amino acids: CASSLVGAERFF. The DNA of the CDR3 is TGTGCCAGCAGCTTAGTGGGGGCCGAGCGTTTCTTT. The chain couples TRBV7-2 to TRBJ1-1; D may be TRBD1 (6 bases). Germline V CDR1 and CDR2: SGHTA, FQGNSA. CDR3 length: 12 residues. The V and J ends lost 1 base and 13 bases respectively, with 13 bases between them.

The chain couples TRBV10-3 to TRBJ1-2; D gene unclear. Trimming left V 10 bases short and J 4 bases short, with 16 bases between. This CDR3 has 13 residues. Germline values: CDR1 ENHRY, CDR2 SYGVKD. CDR3 nucleotide sequence: TGTGCCAATAGGAAACGGGAGGGCTATGGCTACACCTTC. It encodes CANRKREGYGYTF.

This clonotype was detected many times. V and J are TRBV7-2 and TRBJ2-4; 8 positions match TRBD2. Trimming cost V 4 bases and J 0 bases; bases outside gene matches: 5. The CDR3 loop spans 16 amino acids. Germline V gene data show CDR1 as SGHTA and CDR2 as FQGNSA. CDR3 in amino acids: CASSSGGGVAKNIQYF. As DNA, the CDR3 is TGTGCCAGCAGCTCCGGGGGGGGTGTAGCCAAAAACATTCAGTACTTC.

This clonotype has a count of ten or more. The chain carries TRBV4-2 and TRBJ2-5; 14 nucleotides align to TRBD2. CDR1 and CDR2 from the germline V gene are LGHNA and YNFKEQ. The CDR3 runs to 18 residues. The V and J ends lost 0 bases and 5 bases, in that order; junction bases with no gene match: 8. The CDR3 bases are TGTGCCAGCAGCCAAGATTACGGACTAGCGGGGGGTTGGGAGACCCAGTACTTC. Amino acids: CASSQDYGLAGGWETQYF.

This clonotype was counted ten times or more. V gene TRBV28 combines with J gene TRBJ2-2; D is unresolved. Trimming pared 6 bases from V and 3 bases from J, leaving 8 bases between. Germline CDR1 reads MDHEN; CDR2 reads SYDVKM. This CDR3 comprises 13 residues. The CDR3 reads CASSQTDTGELFF. The CDR3 DNA follows: TGTGCCAGCAGCCAAACTGACACCGGGGAGCTGTTTTTT.

This chain links TRBV27 with TRBJ1-1, with D perhaps TRBD1 (5 bases). Per the germline V gene, CDR1 is MNHEY and CDR2 is SMNVEV (reference sequence). Trimming stripped 2 bases from V and 0 bases from J, with 19 bases between. This CDR3 is 18 amino acids long. The CDR3 DNA follows: TGTGCCAGCAGTTTAACCAGGGCCTCGGGGCCCATGAACACTGAAGCTTTCTTT. Translation gives CASSLTRASGPMNTEAFF.

This clonotype was counted many times. V usage is TRBV19 and J usage is TRBJ1-1; 10 positions match TRBD1. Trimming cost V 8 bases and J 5 bases; bases outside gene matches: 14. Germline V gives CDR1 LNHDA, CDR2 SQIVND (reference sequence). This CDR3 comprises 16 residues. CDR3 coding DNA: TGTGCCAGTTTGGTTCGGGACAGGGGCCGCTTGACTGAAGCTTTCTTT. Translated, it gives CASLVRDRGRLTEAFF.

This clonotype was seen ten or more times. The chain links TRBV28 to TRBJ1-1, with unresolved D. The length of the CDR3 is 13 residues. V lost 3 bases and J lost 5, with 10 bases in between. Per the germline V gene, CDR1 is MDHEN and CDR2 is SYDVKM. The CDR3 reads CASSFVSRTEAFF. Written as DNA, the CDR3 is TGTGCCAGCAGTTTCGTGTCGCGGACTGAAGCTTTCTTT.

This clonotype has a count of ten or more. The V and J genes are TRBV19 and TRBJ2-5; TRBD2 matches 8 bases. The CDR3 consists of 15 residues. V trimming: 5 bases; J trimming: 6 bases; junction bases outside the gene matches: 11. Germline CDR1 and CDR2: LNHDA and SQIVND (reference sequence). CDR3 nucleotide sequence: TGTGCCAGTAGTCCACTAGCGGAGGGGCGGAAGACCCAGTACTTC. Residues: CASSPLAEGRKTQYF.

This chain joins TRBV30 and TRBJ1-5; possibly TRBD1 for D (6 bases). Between the trimmed V and J ends, which lost 1 base and 4 bases, there was a span of 8 bases. Per germline, CDR1 GTSNPN and CDR2 SVGIG (reference sequence). The CDR3 has 13 residues. CDR3 residues: CAWSADRNQPQHF. The CDR3 DNA follows: TGTGCCTGGAGTGCCGACAGGAATCAGCCCCAGCATTTT.

The chain is built from TRBV9 and TRBJ2-7, with TRBD2 matching 7 bases. V shed 5 bases and J 2 bases; nucleotides not matched to a gene: 13. Germline V CDR1 and CDR2: SGDLS, YYNGEE. CDR3 length: 16 amino acids. This CDR3 reads CASSLSGLVSTYEQYF. The CDR3 DNA sequence: TGTGCCAGCAGTTTATCCGGACTAGTCAGTACCTACGAGCAGTACTTC.

This clonotype has more than one count but fewer than ten. V is TRBV6-2 or TRBV6-3 and J is TRBJ2-5, with TRBD2 matching over 8 bases. Germline trimming cut 5 bases from V and 5 bases from J; bases unmatched to any gene: 10. The germline CDR1 and CDR2 sequences are MNHEY and SVGEGT. This CDR3 is built from 15 residues. This chain's CDR3 is CASSPPSGGEETQYF. Here the CDR3 DNA reads TGTGCCAGCAGTCCGCCGAGCGGGGGAGAGGAGACCCAGTACTTC.

In its sample, this clonotype was seen a few times. The V gene is TRBV29-1, the J gene TRBJ2-7; D is unresolved. CDR3 size: 11 residues. Between the trimmed V and J ends, which lost 1 base and 3 bases, there was a span of 4 bases. Germline lookup yields CDR1 SQVTM and CDR2 ANQGSEA. The CDR3 sequence is CSVEGGYEQYF. CDR3 sequence (DNA): TGCAGCGTTGAAGGGGGCTACGAGCAGTACTTC.

This clonotype showed up many times. The rearrangement uses TRBV28 and TRBJ1-1; no definite D call. Germline CDR1 and CDR2: MDHEN and SYDVKM. The CDR3 sequence is 11 residues long. V lost 6 bases to trimming and J lost 4 bases, with 6 bases between them. The CDR3 DNA reads TGTGCCAGCAGCCCCACCACTGAAGCTTTCTTT. This encodes CASSPTTEAFF.

This rearrangement joins TRBV12-3 or TRBV12-4 to TRBJ1-1; D gene uncertain. The CDR3 totals 14 residues. V gave up 3 bases and J gave up 0 bases, with 8 bases separating them. The CDR3 coding sequence is TGTGCCAGCAGTTTCGACACCTTGAACACTGAAGCTTTCTTT. Translated, it gives CASSFDTLNTEAFF.

CDR3 protein: CASSPLLDQPQHF. The DNA for the CDR3 is TGTGCCAGCTCACCACTGCTCGATCAGCCCCAGCATTTT. The chain has TRBV18 and TRBJ1-5, with D uncertain. Looked up from germline, CDR1 is KGHSH and CDR2 is LQKENI. Trimming stripped 1 base from V and 5 bases from J, with 6 bases between. This CDR3 spans 13 amino acids. The variable domain in full, with the rest retrieved from reference TRBV18 and TRBJ1-5, is NAGVMQNPRHLVRRRGQEARLRCSPMKGHSHVYWYRQLPEEGLKFMVYLQKENIIDESGMPKERFSAEFPKEGPSILRIQQVVRGDSAAYFCASSPLLDQPQHFGDGTRLSIL.